The clone carrying this T cell receptor (beta chain) occurred a few times. Its antigen remains unidentified. The authors produced TCR alpha and TCR beta cDNA libraries with sample barcodes and UMIs by 5'RACE using constant-segment primers. MiXCR, applied by TCRdb to the 5' RACE reads, yields one record per CDR3 protein. Among about 150,000 distinct CDR3 sequences listed, roughly 13% were seen once. The data were obtained in a study of T-cell memory formation after mild COVID-19. Study background: Clusters of TCRs were largely donor specific.

Study-wide points: Whether day 37 second-wave clones are SARS-CoV-2-specific was not confirmed.

The V end was cut by 4 bases, the J end by 8 bases, with 15 bases between. Germline V lookup: CDR1 DFQATT, CDR2 SNEGSKA (reference sequence). The CDR3 spans 13 residues. The sample comprised PBMCs or a T cell subset sorted from them (not recorded which). The chain has TRBV20-1 and TRBJ1-3, with D tentatively TRBD1 (5 bases). This clonotype was sampled from a man aged 18 to 30 who had mild COVID-19 (a few samples of this study predate the infection). Cell type and time point are not known. For the CDR3, the DNA is TGCAGTGCTACTCGCTCCCGGGGGGACACCATATATTTT. This translates into CSATRSRGDTIYF.